Detailed here is one T cell receptor (beta chain). Its antigen is unknown. The input lacks base qualities; no much larger clone sits a single base away. The source of the sample is a study of glioma-infiltrating T cells (dated by TCRdb to the mid-2010s). For the wider study: Sequencing of TCR alpha- and beta-chain repertoires was performed on glioma tissue, on non-neoplastic brain tissue, and on matched peripheral blood mononuclear cells. To measure how far tissue and blood T-cell populations diverged, each tissue-infiltrating repertoire was compared against the peripheral blood repertoire of the same patient. The paired cohort was made up of three low-grade glioma patients, several primary glioblastoma patients and three non-glioma patients who contributed non-neoplastic brain tissue.

V is cut by 7 bases and J by 5 bases, and the space between the germline ends is 20 bases. CDR1 and CDR2, looked up from the germline V gene, are MNHEY and SVGEGT. Reading from cysteine to phenylalanine, the CDR3 counts 16 amino acids. The retained sequence is limited to the CDR3, 48 bases, with the frame set at the first base. Study-wide findings and limitations: VJ-independent divergence between tissue and blood was found to be below expectation in non-neoplastic patients but above expectation in all gliomas, particularly low-grade gliomas. Very few CDR3 sequences were shared between tissue and blood, attributed to high CDR3 diversity and limited sampling. Group comparisons rested on small numbers: three non-neoplastic, three low-grade glioma and 7 or 8 glioblastoma patients.

TCR alpha and beta CDR3 regions were amplified with the iRepertoire nested amplicon-rescue multiplex PCR (arm-PCR) platform from RNA. The input for one-step reverse transcription and amplification was roughly 85-400 ng of either tissue mRNA or PBMC total RNA. Following bead purification, Illumina adapters were added through a secondary multiplex PCR, and the libraries were then gel-purified between 200 and 400 bp. Internal 6-nucleotide barcodes were carried by the libraries and were used for demultiplexing. Libraries were sequenced on an Illumina MiSeq with 2x220 or 2x250 nucleotide paired-end reads. The source study handled its data this way. Paired reads were merged with FLASH 1.2.11 and aligned to the GRCh37 human genome with BWA-MEM before extracting TRA and TRB reads. An IMGT-derived reference of cassette sequences and CDR3 motifs, with pseudogenes included, was used for V and J assignment. Three-frame translation of reads was performed, and productive CDR3s were defined as those with a C...FGXG motif and no stop codons. A clonotype was defined as a unique combination of a V-J cassette pair and a CDR3 amino acid sequence. Filtering of reads was based on Hamming distance, with the threshold set by the sequence error rate of each sample in mapped regions. TCRdb trimmed the raw reads at Q25, called clones with MiXCR and kept productive beta chains. CDR3 protein duplicates are merged, each entry listing the most common genes and DNA. The V and J calls were determined by TCRdb, not by the authors. The sample records under 200,000 distinct CDR3 sequences, around 42% of which are singletons. Clones ranked in the top ten supply roughly 5.2% of the sample.

The chain couples TRBV6-2 or TRBV6-3 to TRBJ2-2; TRBD2 could be the D gene, as 6 bases match. The TCR comes from a human donor with low-grade glioma or glioblastoma, undergoing nonglioma brain surgery, or in good health (not recorded which). Sequencing input: glioma tissue, nonneoplastic brain tissue, or PBMCs (not recorded which). The sequence in DNA is TGTGCCAGCATGTCACCCGGGCGGGATCGGACCGGGGAGCTGTTTTTT. The translation is CASMSPGRDRTGELFF.